The rows below give T cell receptor beta chains drawn from one sample of a study of blood T cell repertoires in COVID-19. Assay used: immunoSEQ multiplex PCR; TCRdb lists only in-frame clones, some missing. The sample holds about 440,000 clones, 88% seen once. The specimen was peripheral blood. The source is a woman aged 45-60 years with COVID-19, enrolled during active disease. The CDR3 runs from the conserved cysteine through the conserved F or W. Each record gives: clone size, V gene, J gene, CDR3 protein. A row's size may be missing; if present it is once, few, many or a size class.

abundance: .; v_gene: TRBV5-1; j_gene: TRBJ1-5; CDR3aa: CASSAGQGGGNQPQHF
abundance: .; v_gene: TRBV11-2; j_gene: TRBJ1-6; CDR3aa: CASSLIRSGQDSPLHF
abundance: .; v_gene: TRBV5-1; j_gene: TRBJ1-2; CDR3aa: CASSWEGNYGYTF
abundance: .; v_gene: TRBV7-2; j_gene: TRBJ2-7; CDR3aa: CASSLAYQRSSYEQYF
abundance: .; v_gene: TRBV5-6; j_gene: TRBJ1-1; CDR3aa: CASSWGTGGAGTEAFF
abundance: .; v_gene: TRBV5-1; j_gene: TRBJ2-1; CDR3aa: CASREMTGLDEQFF
abundance: .; v_gene: TRBV6-6; j_gene: TRBJ1-1; CDR3aa: CASSFSGGKNTEAFF
abundance: .; v_gene: TRBV3-1/TRBV3-2; j_gene: TRBJ1-6; CDR3aa: CASSHGTGTGYSPLHF
abundance: .; v_gene: TRBV19; j_gene: TRBJ2-1; CDR3aa: CASSQGSPYNEQFF
abundance: .; v_gene: TRBV9; j_gene: TRBJ1-3; CDR3aa: CASSVGGGGNTIYF
abundance: .; v_gene: TRBV5-6; j_gene: TRBJ1-6; CDR3aa: CASSGQANSPLHF
abundance: .; v_gene: TRBV6-5; j_gene: TRBJ1-6; CDR3aa: CASSSAERESPLHF
abundance: .; v_gene: TRBV30; j_gene: TRBJ2-7; CDR3aa: CAWNGEGSSEQYF
abundance: .; v_gene: TRBV10-1; j_gene: TRBJ2-7; CDR3aa: CASSESPRDEQYF
abundance: .; v_gene: TRBV2; j_gene: TRBJ2-1; CDR3aa: CASSEPGVLFF
abundance: once; v_gene: TRBV7-9; j_gene: TRBJ2-1; CDR3aa: CASSVGQGVSSNYNEQFF
abundance: .; v_gene: TRBV7-2; j_gene: TRBJ2-2; CDR3aa: CASSSTSAGELFF
abundance: .; v_gene: TRBV5-1; j_gene: TRBJ2-3; CDR3aa: CASSLAVPGTDTQYF
abundance: .; v_gene: TRBV6-5; j_gene: TRBJ1-6; CDR3aa: CASSRRGANSPLHF
abundance: .; v_gene: TRBV5-1; j_gene: TRBJ2-2; CDR3aa: CASSPYESGGPGELFF
abundance: .; v_gene: TRBV19; j_gene: TRBJ2-7; CDR3aa: CASSKERGESYEQYF
abundance: .; v_gene: TRBV28; j_gene: TRBJ1-3; CDR3aa: CASSRQGAKEGNTIYF
abundance: .; v_gene: TRBV6-2/TRBV6-3; j_gene: TRBJ1-1; CDR3aa: CASSYQGWGMNTEAFF
abundance: .; v_gene: TRBV6-5; j_gene: TRBJ1-1; CDR3aa: CASSYSTQGEAFF
abundance: .; v_gene: TRBV30; j_gene: TRBJ1-4; CDR3aa: CAWGGLRYPEKLFF
abundance: .; v_gene: TRBV18; j_gene: TRBJ1-3; CDR3aa: CASSPGSGAGNTIYF
abundance: .; v_gene: TRBV19; j_gene: TRBJ1-2; CDR3aa: CASSVSGTGGYGYTF
abundance: .; v_gene: TRBV28; j_gene: TRBJ1-5; CDR3aa: CASSRADRGLGNQPQHF
abundance: few; v_gene: TRBV7-9; j_gene: TRBJ1-3; CDR3aa: CASSLGTASGNTIYF
abundance: .; v_gene: TRBV3-1/TRBV3-2; j_gene: TRBJ2-2; CDR3aa: CASSQVRGELFF
abundance: .; v_gene: TRBV7-7; j_gene: TRBJ2-2; CDR3aa: CASSPSGGAVGTGELFF
abundance: .; v_gene: TRBV11-2; j_gene: TRBJ1-5; CDR3aa: CASRGTGIEPQHF
abundance: .; v_gene: TRBV19; j_gene: TRBJ1-1; CDR3aa: CASSIGGLRGTEAFF
abundance: .; v_gene: TRBV6-5; j_gene: TRBJ2-7; CDR3aa: CASSRENEQYF
abundance: .; v_gene: TRBV2; j_gene: TRBJ2-2; CDR3aa: CASIPRGDRGFSGELFF
abundance: once; v_gene: TRBV6-1; j_gene: TRBJ1-6; CDR3aa: CASREPSYNSPLHF
abundance: .; v_gene: TRBV2; j_gene: TRBJ2-2; CDR3aa: CASSLRFTGELFF
abundance: .; v_gene: TRBV3-1/TRBV3-2; j_gene: TRBJ1-3; CDR3aa: CASSRPGTTSGNTIYF
abundance: .; v_gene: TRBV18; j_gene: TRBJ1-1; CDR3aa: CASSPRDKTSGGAFF
abundance: few; v_gene: TRBV27; j_gene: TRBJ2-7; CDR3aa: CASSGFGQGSYEQYF
abundance: .; v_gene: TRBV27; j_gene: TRBJ1-2; CDR3aa: CASGLLWDRGGYGYTF
abundance: .; v_gene: TRBV19; j_gene: TRBJ2-3; CDR3aa: CASSPASGITDTQYF
abundance: few; v_gene: TRBV4-2; j_gene: TRBJ1-1; CDR3aa: CASSPGQGNTEAFF
abundance: .; v_gene: TRBV3-1/TRBV3-2; j_gene: TRBJ1-2; CDR3aa: CASSQEIGYGYTF
abundance: .; v_gene: TRBV7-8; j_gene: TRBJ2-3; CDR3aa: CASSFDRGGDTQYF
abundance: once; v_gene: TRBV10-3; j_gene: TRBJ1-6; CDR3aa: CAISRDSNSPLHF
abundance: .; v_gene: TRBV6-5; j_gene: TRBJ2-2; CDR3aa: CASTRMEGWTGELFF
abundance: .; v_gene: TRBV24-1; j_gene: TRBJ1-1; CDR3aa: CATSVAGATEAFF
abundance: .; v_gene: TRBV7-2; j_gene: TRBJ2-3; CDR3aa: CASSSVNRGRDTQYF
abundance: .; v_gene: TRBV19; j_gene: TRBJ2-7; CDR3aa: CASSAGGGESYEQYF
abundance: .; v_gene: TRBV14; j_gene: TRBJ1-1; CDR3aa: CASSQGSRGSAFF
abundance: .; v_gene: TRBV28; j_gene: TRBJ2-1; CDR3aa: CASSWAGGEQFF
abundance: .; v_gene: TRBV7-9; j_gene: TRBJ2-7; CDR3aa: CASSEGLEQYF
abundance: .; v_gene: TRBV5-1; j_gene: TRBJ1-1; CDR3aa: CASSGRRDTEAFF
abundance: few; v_gene: TRBV28; j_gene: TRBJ2-2; CDR3aa: CASSTGSGELFF
abundance: once; v_gene: TRBV7-9; j_gene: TRBJ2-5; CDR3aa: CASSLGSAAGGETQYF
abundance: .; v_gene: TRBV7-8; j_gene: TRBJ2-1; CDR3aa: CASSLGGTSNEQFF
abundance: .; v_gene: TRBV5-6; j_gene: TRBJ1-6; CDR3aa: CASSSSKYNSPLHF
abundance: .; v_gene: TRBV13; j_gene: TRBJ1-4; CDR3aa: CASSLAEGGNEKLFF
abundance: .; v_gene: TRBV2; j_gene: TRBJ2-2; CDR3aa: CASSEALLRTSGNTGELFF